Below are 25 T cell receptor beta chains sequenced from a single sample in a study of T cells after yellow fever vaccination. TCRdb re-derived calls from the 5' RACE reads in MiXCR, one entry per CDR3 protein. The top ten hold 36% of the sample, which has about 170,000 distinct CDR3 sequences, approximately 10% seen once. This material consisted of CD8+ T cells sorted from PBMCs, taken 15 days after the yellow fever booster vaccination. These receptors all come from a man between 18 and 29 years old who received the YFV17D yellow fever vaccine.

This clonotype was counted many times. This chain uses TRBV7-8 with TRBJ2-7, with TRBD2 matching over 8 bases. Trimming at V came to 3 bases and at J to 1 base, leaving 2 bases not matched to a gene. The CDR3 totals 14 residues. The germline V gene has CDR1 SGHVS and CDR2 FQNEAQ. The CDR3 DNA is TGTGCCAGCAGCTTCGCGGGGGGATCCTACGAGCAGTACTTC. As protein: CASSFAGGSYEQYF.

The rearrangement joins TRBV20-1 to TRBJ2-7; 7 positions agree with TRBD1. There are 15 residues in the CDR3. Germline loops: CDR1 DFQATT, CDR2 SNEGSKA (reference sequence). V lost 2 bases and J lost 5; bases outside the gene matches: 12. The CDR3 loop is CSARTYRDSGDEQYF. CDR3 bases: TGCAGTGCTAGAACATACCGGGACAGCGGTGACGAGCAGTACTTC.

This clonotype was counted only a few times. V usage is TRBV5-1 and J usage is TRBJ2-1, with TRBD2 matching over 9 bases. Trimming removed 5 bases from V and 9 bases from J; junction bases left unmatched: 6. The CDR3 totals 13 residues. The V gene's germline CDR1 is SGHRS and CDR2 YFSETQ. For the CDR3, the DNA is TGCGCCAGCAGATTGACTAGCGGAAGTGAGCAGTTCTTC. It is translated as CASRLTSGSEQFF. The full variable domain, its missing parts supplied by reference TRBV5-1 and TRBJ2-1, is KAGVTQTPRYLIKTRGQQVTLSCSPISGHRSVSWYQQTPGQGLQFLFEYFSETQRNKGNFPGRFSGRQFSNSRSEMNVSTLELGDSALYLCASRLTSGSEQFFGPGTRLTVL.

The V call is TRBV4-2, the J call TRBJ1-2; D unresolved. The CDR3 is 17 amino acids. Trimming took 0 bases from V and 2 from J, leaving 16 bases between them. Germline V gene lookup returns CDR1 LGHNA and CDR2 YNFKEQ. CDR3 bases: TGTGCCAGCAGCCAAGAGTCTCTAGCTGCAGGAAACTATGGCTACACCTTC. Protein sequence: CASSQESLAAGNYGYTF.

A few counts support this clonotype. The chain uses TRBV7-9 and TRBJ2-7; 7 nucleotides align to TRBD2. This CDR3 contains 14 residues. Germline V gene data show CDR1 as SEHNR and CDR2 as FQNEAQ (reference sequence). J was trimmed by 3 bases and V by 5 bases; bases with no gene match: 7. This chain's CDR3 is CASSPKWGGYEQYF. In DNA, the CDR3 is TGTGCCAGCAGCCCCAAATGGGGGGGCTACGAGCAGTACTTC.

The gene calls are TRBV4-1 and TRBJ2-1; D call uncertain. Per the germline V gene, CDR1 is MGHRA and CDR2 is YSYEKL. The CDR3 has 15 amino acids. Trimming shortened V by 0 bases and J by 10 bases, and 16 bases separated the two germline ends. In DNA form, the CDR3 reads TGCGCCAGCAGCCAAGAAGCGAAACACGACGGCGAGCAGTTCTTC. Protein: CASSQEAKHDGEQFF.

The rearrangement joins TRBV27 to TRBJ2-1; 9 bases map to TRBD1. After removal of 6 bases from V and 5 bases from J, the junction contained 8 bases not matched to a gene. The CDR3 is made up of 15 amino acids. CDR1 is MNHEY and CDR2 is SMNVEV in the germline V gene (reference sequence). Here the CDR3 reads CASSTRQGENNEQFF. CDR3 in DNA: TGTGCCAGCAGCACCCGACAGGGGGAAAACAATGAGCAGTTCTTC.

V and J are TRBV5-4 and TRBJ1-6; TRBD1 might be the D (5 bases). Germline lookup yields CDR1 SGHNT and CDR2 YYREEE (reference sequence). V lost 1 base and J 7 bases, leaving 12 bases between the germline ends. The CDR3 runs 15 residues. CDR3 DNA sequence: TGTGCCAGCAGCTTGTCTAGGGGAGTGAATTCACCCCTCCACTTT. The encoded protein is CASSLSRGVNSPLHF.

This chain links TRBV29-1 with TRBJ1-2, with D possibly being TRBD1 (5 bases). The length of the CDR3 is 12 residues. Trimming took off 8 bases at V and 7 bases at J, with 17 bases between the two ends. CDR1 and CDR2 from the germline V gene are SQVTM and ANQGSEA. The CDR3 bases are TGCAGCTATCGGAGGGACTCAAGTGGCTACACCTTC. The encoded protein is CSYRRDSSGYTF.

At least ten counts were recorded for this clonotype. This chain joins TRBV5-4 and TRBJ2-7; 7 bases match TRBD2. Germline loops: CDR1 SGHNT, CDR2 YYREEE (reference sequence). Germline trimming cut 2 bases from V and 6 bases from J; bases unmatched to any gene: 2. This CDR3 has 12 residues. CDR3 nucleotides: TGTGCCAGCAGCTTCTCTAGCGGCGAGCAGTACGTC. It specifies CASSFSSGEQYV.

This CDR3 is CASSYENSPLHF. The CDR3 DNA reads as TGTGCCAGCAGTTACGAGAATTCACCCCTCCACTTT. The chain uses TRBV2 and TRBJ1-6, with unresolved D. This CDR3 is 12 amino acids long. The V gene's germline CDR1 is SNHLY and CDR2 FYNNEI. V was trimmed by 5 bases and J by 7 bases, leaving 6 bases between them. Combining the CDR3 with reference TRBV2 and TRBJ1-6 gives the whole variable domain EPEVTQTPSHQVTQMGQEVILRCVPISNHLYFYWYRQILGQKVEFLVSFYNNEISEKSEIFDDQFSVERPDGSNFTLKIRSTKLEDSAMYFCASSYENSPLHFGNGTRLTVT.

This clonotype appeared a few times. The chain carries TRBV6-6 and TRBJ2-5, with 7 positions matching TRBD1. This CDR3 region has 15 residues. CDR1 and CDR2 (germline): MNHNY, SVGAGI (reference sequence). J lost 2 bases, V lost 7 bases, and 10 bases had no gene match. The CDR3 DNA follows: TGTGCCAGCATCCCTCCTGACAGGGCTCAAGAGACCCAGTACTTC. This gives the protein CASIPPDRAQETQYF.

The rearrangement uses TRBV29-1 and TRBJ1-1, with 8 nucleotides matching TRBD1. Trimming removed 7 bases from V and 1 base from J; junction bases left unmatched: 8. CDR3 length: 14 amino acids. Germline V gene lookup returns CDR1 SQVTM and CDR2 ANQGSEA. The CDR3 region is CSGLGQDSNTEAFF. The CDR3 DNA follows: TGCAGCGGGTTGGGACAGGATTCGAACACTGAAGCTTTCTTT.

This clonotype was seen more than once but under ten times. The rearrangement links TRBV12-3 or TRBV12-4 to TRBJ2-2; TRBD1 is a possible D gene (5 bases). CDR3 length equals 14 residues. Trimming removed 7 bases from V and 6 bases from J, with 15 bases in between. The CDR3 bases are TGTGCCAGCACTGGACCAGGGCCCCCCGGGGAGCTGTTTTTT. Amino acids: CASTGPGPPGELFF.

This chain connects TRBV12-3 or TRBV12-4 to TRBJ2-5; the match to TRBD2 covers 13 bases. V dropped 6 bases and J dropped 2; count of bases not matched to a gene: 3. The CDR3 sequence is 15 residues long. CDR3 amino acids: CASRPLAGGQETQYF. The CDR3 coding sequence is TGTGCCAGCAGGCCACTAGCGGGGGGGCAAGAGACCCAGTACTTC.

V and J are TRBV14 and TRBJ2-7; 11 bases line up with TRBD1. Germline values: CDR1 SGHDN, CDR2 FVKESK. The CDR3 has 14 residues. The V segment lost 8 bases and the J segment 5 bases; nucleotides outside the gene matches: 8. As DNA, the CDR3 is TGTGCCAGCTTTCCGGACAGGGGGCATCACGAGCAGTACGTC. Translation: CASFPDRGHHEQYV.

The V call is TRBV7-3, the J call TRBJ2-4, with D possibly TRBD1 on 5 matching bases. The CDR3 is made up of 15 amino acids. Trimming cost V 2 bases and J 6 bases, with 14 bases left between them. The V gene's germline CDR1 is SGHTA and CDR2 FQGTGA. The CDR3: CASSLSVRTTNIQYF. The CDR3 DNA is TGTGCCAGCAGCTTATCAGTAAGGACAACAAACATTCAGTACTTC.

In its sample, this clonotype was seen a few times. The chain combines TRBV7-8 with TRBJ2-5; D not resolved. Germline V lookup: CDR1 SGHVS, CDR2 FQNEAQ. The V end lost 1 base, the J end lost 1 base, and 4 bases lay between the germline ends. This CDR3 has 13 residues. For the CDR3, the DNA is TGTGCCAGCAGCTTAGTTTCCCAAGAGACCCAGTACTTC. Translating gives CASSLVSQETQYF.

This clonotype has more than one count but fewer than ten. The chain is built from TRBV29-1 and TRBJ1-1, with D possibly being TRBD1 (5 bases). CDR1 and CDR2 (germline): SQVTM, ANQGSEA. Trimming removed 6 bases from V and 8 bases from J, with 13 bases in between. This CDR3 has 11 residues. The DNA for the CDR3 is TGCAGCGTCCCACGGGGCGACGAAGCTTTCTTT. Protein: CSVPRGDEAFF. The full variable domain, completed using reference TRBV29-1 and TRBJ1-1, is SAVISQKPSRDICQRGTSLTIQCQVDSQVTMMFWYRQQPGQSLTLIATANQGSEATYESGFVIDKFPISRPNLTFSTLTVSNMSPEDSSIYLCSVPRGDEAFFGQGTRLTVV.

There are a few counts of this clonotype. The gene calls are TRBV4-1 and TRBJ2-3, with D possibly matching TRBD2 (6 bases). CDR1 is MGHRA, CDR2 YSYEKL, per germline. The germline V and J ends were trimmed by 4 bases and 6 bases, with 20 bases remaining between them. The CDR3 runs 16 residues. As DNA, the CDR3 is TGCGCCAGCAGCCCCCACACTAGCCGCCTCGGCGATACGCAGTATTTT. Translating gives CASSPHTSRLGDTQYF.

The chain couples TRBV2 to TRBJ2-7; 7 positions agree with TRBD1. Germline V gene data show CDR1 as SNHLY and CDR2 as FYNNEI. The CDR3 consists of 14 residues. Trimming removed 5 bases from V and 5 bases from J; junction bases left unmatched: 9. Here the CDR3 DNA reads TGTGCCAGCAGTCGGACGCAGGGGGTAAACGAGCAGTACTTC. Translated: CASSRTQGVNEQYF.

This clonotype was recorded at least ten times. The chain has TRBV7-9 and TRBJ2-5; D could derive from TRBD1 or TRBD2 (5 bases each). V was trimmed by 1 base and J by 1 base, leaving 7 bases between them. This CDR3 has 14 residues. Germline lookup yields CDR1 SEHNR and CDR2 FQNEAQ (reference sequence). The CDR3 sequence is CASSLEGTQETQYF. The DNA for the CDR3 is TGTGCCAGCAGCTTAGAAGGGACCCAAGAGACCCAGTACTTC.

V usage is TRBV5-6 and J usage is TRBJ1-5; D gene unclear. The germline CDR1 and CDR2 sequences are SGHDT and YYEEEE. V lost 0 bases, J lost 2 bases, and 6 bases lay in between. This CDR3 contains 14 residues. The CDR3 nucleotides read TGTGCCAGCAGCTTGGGAGTGGGCAATCAGCCCCAGCATTTT. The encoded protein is CASSLGVGNQPQHF.

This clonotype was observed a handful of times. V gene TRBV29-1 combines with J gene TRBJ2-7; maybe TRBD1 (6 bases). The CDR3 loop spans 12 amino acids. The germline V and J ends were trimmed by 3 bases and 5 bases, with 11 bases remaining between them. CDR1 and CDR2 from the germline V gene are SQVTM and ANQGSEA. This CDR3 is CSVEAGAHEQYF. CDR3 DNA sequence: TGCAGCGTTGAGGCAGGGGCCCACGAGCAGTACTTC.

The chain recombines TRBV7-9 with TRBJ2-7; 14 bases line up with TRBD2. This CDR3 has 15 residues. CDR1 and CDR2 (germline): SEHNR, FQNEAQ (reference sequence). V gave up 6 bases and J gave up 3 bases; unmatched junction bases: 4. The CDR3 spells CASSSGLAGGYEQYV. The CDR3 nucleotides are TGTGCCAGCAGTTCCGGACTAGCGGGGGGCTACGAGCAGTACGTC.